What follows are 31 T cell receptor beta chains derived from one specimen sequenced in a study of blood T cell repertoires in COVID-19. Sequencing was performed with immunoSEQ multiplex PCR; in TCRdb, only in-frame clones are kept and a portion is missing. The sample lists 250,000 or so clones, 75% to 90% seen once, with about 3.1% in the top ten. The specimen was PBMCs or T cells enriched from blood (not recorded which). The source is a middle-aged woman who had been exposed to COVID-19.

This chain joins TRBV7-2 and TRBJ1-1; D is ambiguous. This CDR3 is built from 14 residues. Per the germline V gene, CDR1 is SGHTA and CDR2 is FQGNSA. V was cut by 2 bases and J by 0 bases, with 7 bases left in between. The CDR3 DNA reads TGTGCCAGCAGCTTAAGCATGATGAACACTGAAGCTTTCTTT. Translated, it gives CASSLSMMNTEAFF.

CDR3 sequence reads: CASRSGMNTEAFF. The CDR3 bases are TGTGCCAGCAGATCAGGGATGAACACTGAAGCTTTCTTT. The chain uses TRBV28 and TRBJ1-1, with a tentative D call TRBD1 (5 bases). V was cut by 6 bases and J by 0 bases, with 8 bases left in between. This CDR3 is built from 13 residues. The V gene's germline CDR1 is MDHEN and CDR2 SYDVKM.

The V gene is TRBV7-8, the J gene TRBJ1-2; 8 positions agree with TRBD1. CDR1 is SGHVS and CDR2 is FQNEAQ in the germline V gene. The CDR3 extends over 17 amino acids. J was trimmed by 1 base and V by 0 bases; bases with no gene match: 7. CDR3 amino acids: CASSLASDREGNYGYTF. DNA for the CDR3: TGTGCCAGCAGCTTAGCCTCGGACAGGGAGGGTAACTATGGCTACACCTTC.

In its sample, this clone was seen once. V and J are TRBV7-9 and TRBJ1-1; D is unclear. The CDR3 contains 14 residues. Trimming removed 5 bases from V and 4 bases from J, with 14 bases in between. In germline, CDR1 is SEHNR, CDR2 FQNEAQ (reference sequence). This CDR3 reads CASSQGFGSTEAFF. Here the CDR3 DNA reads TGTGCCAGCAGCCAAGGGTTCGGGAGCACTGAAGCTTTCTTT.

This clone was found a few times. The chain combines TRBV5-4 with TRBJ1-2, with D tentatively TRBD1 (6 bases). CDR1 and CDR2 (germline): SGHNT, YYREEE (reference sequence). The CDR3 spans 16 residues. V was trimmed by 4 bases and J by 4 bases, leaving 20 bases between them. CDR3 region: CASSVTRGHLSYGYTF. The CDR3 region has the DNA TGTGCCAGCAGCGTAACCAGGGGCCACCTATCCTATGGCTACACCTTC.

The V and J genes are TRBV12-3 or TRBV12-4 and TRBJ1-2, with a weak D call TRBD1 (5 bases). V gave up 1 base and J gave up 2 bases, with 5 bases separating them. This CDR3 region has 13 residues. CDR3 coding DNA: TGTGCCAGCAGTTTAGACAGGAACTATGGCTACACCTTC. The encoded protein is CASSLDRNYGYTF.

V usage is TRBV11-3 and J usage is TRBJ2-2; 14 nucleotides agree with TRBD2. Unmatched junction bases numbered 1, after V lost 3 bases and J lost 4 bases. The CDR3 totals 16 residues. Germline V gives CDR1 SGHNT, CDR2 YENEEA. The CDR3 coding sequence is TGTGCCAGCAGCTTTGGACTAGCGGGAGGCACCGGGGAGCTGTTTTTT. Translation gives CASSFGLAGGTGELFF.

This chain links TRBV7-9 with TRBJ1-6; no reliable D call. With 5 bases removed from V and 7 bases from J, the gap between germline ends came to 18 bases. CDR3 length: 16 amino acids. Germline lookup yields CDR1 SEHNR and CDR2 FQNEAQ (reference sequence). CDR3 in amino acids: CASSNTGGAGNSPLHF. CDR3 coding DNA: TGTGCCAGCAGCAATACCGGCGGAGCCGGGAATTCACCCCTCCACTTT.

This chain uses TRBV19 with TRBJ1-1; no definite D call. The V and J ends lost 5 bases and 0 bases respectively, with 7 bases between them. Per the germline V gene, CDR1 is LNHDA and CDR2 is SQIVND (reference sequence). This CDR3 spans 13 amino acids. This CDR3 reads CASSFRLNTEAFF. For the CDR3, the DNA is TGTGCCAGTAGTTTCCGGTTGAACACTGAAGCTTTCTTT.

The chain recombines TRBV7-2 with TRBJ1-2, with D tentatively TRBD1 (5 bases). Germline assignment: CDR1 SGHTA and CDR2 FQGNSA. The CDR3 loop spans 15 amino acids. Trimming left V 1 base short and J 4 bases short, with 13 bases between. CDR3 sequence: CASSLEGARSYGYTF. The CDR3 nucleotides read TGTGCCAGCAGCTTAGAAGGGGCGCGATCCTATGGCTACACCTTC.

The rearrangement joins TRBV6-5 to TRBJ1-6; 8 nucleotides line up with TRBD1. With V trimmed by 2 bases and J by 10 bases, 7 bases remained unmatched. Germline loops: CDR1 MNHEY, CDR2 SVGAGI. The CDR3 covers 15 residues. CDR3 amino acids: CASSYDGTGGSPLHF. The CDR3, as DNA: TGTGCCAGCAGTTACGACGGGACAGGCGGGTCACCCCTCCACTTT.

This rearrangement joins TRBV11-1 to TRBJ2-1, with a weak D call TRBD2 (7 bases). CDR3 length: 15 residues. The germline V gene encodes CDR1 SGHAT and CDR2 FQDESV (reference sequence). V dropped 5 bases and J dropped 5 bases, with 16 bases sitting between them. The CDR3 region has the DNA TGTGCCAGCAGCCCTGCGGGGGCAGGCCACAATGAGCAGTTCTTC. Its translation: CASSPAGAGHNEQFF.

The chain is built from TRBV14 and TRBJ1-1, with a weak D call TRBD1 (5 bases). There are 16 residues in the CDR3. Germline loops: CDR1 SGHDN, CDR2 FVKESK. The V end lost 0 bases, the J end lost 6 bases, and 17 bases lay between the germline ends. CDR3 bases: TGTGCCAGCAGCCAAGAGACCCCGGGGGGGAGTGCTGAAGCTTTCTTT. Translation: CASSQETPGGSAEAFF.

The rearrangement links TRBV7-9 to TRBJ1-1; possibly TRBD1 for D (5 bases). Germline V gene data show CDR1 as SEHNR and CDR2 as FQNEAQ (reference sequence). The CDR3 is 15 residues long. Trimming removed 1 base at V and 1 base at J, with 10 bases between. This chain's CDR3 is CASSLVRGKNTEAFF. The CDR3 DNA reads as TGTGCCAGCAGCTTAGTGCGGGGGAAGAACACTGAAGCTTTCTTT.

The chain combines TRBV7-9 with TRBJ2-1; 7 bases match TRBD2. Germline assignment: CDR1 SEHNR and CDR2 FQNEAQ (reference sequence). V lost 0 bases and J lost 3; bases outside the gene matches: 5. This CDR3 is built from 16 residues. The CDR3 DNA is TGTGCCAGCAGCTTAGCTCGCGGGAGTTACTACAATGAGCAGTTCTTC. Residues: CASSLARGSYYNEQFF.

V gene TRBV24-1 combines with J gene TRBJ2-1; TRBD2 agrees at 7 bases. CDR1 is KGHDR, CDR2 SFDVKD, per germline. After removal of 2 bases from V and 4 bases from J, the junction contained 13 bases not matched to a gene. The CDR3 contains 18 residues. The CDR3 sequence: CATSDSQLKGGRYNEQFF. Written as DNA, the CDR3 is TGTGCCACCAGTGATTCCCAACTCAAGGGCGGGAGATACAATGAGCAGTTCTTC.

V gene TRBV29-1 combines with J gene TRBJ2-5, with TRBD1 identical over 7 bases. Looked up from germline, CDR1 is SQVTM and CDR2 is ANQGSEA. Trimming removed 4 bases from V and 7 bases from J; junction bases left unmatched: 9. The CDR3 is made up of 13 amino acids. The CDR3 spells CSVAPTGVVTQYF. In DNA form, the CDR3 reads TGCAGCGTTGCGCCTACAGGGGTTGTGACCCAGTACTTC.

V and J are TRBV10-3 and TRBJ1-3, with TRBD1 matching 8 bases. There are 13 residues in the CDR3. In germline, CDR1 is ENHRY, CDR2 SYGVKD. V gave up 5 bases and J gave up 7 bases; unmatched junction bases: 4. The CDR3 sequence: CAISKQGENTIYF. The CDR3 DNA is TGTGCCATCAGTAAACAGGGGGAGAACACCATATATTTT.

This sequence joins TRBV5-1 and TRBJ2-3, with D unresolved. Trimming removed 1 base from V and 4 bases from J, with 10 bases in between. Per germline, CDR1 SGHRS and CDR2 YFSETQ. This CDR3 is built from 14 residues. DNA for the CDR3: TGCGCCAGCAGCTTGTTGCCCGGTTCAGATACGCAGTATTTT. Translation gives CASSLLPGSDTQYF.

This chain connects TRBV25-1 to TRBJ2-1; perhaps TRBD1 as D (5 bases). Germline loops: CDR1 MGHDK, CDR2 SYGVNS. V shed 7 bases and J shed 8 bases, with 9 bases lying between them. The CDR3 length is 11 residues. Here the CDR3 reads CASKRGHEQFF. For the CDR3, the DNA is TGTGCCAGCAAAAGGGGCCATGAGCAGTTCTTC.

V and J are TRBV2 and TRBJ1-6; 8 bases match TRBD1. Germline loops: CDR1 SNHLY, CDR2 FYNNEI. The CDR3 contains 15 residues. The V gene end was trimmed by 7 bases and the J gene end by 5 bases; junction bases not matched to a gene: 7. The DNA for the CDR3 is TGTGCCAGCACCGAGGACAGGGCGAATAATTCACCCCTCCACTTT. Its protein product is CASTEDRANNSPLHF.

The genes are TRBV5-6 and TRBJ1-5, with no clear D. Per germline, CDR1 SGHDT and CDR2 YYEEEE. Trimming took off 1 base at V and 4 bases at J, with 21 bases between the two ends. CDR3 length equals 18 residues. This CDR3 reads CASSLFSVGSGGNQPQHF. The CDR3 DNA reads TGTGCCAGCAGCTTGTTTTCGGTGGGTTCAGGAGGGAATCAGCCCCAGCATTTT.

The rearrangement uses TRBV2 and TRBJ1-5; perhaps TRBD1 as D (5 bases). CDR3 size: 14 residues. In germline, CDR1 is SNHLY, CDR2 FYNNEI. V was trimmed by 9 bases and J by 4 bases, leaving 16 bases between them. CDR3 protein: CASSGVHSNQPQHF. The CDR3 nucleotides read TGTGCCAGTTCGGGGGTCCACAGTAATCAGCCCCAGCATTTT.

The CDR3 is CAISERDSVNYGYTF. The CDR3 DNA is TGTGCCATCAGTGAGCGGGACAGCGTTAACTATGGCTACACCTTC. The V gene is TRBV10-3, the J gene TRBJ1-2; 7 nucleotides line up with TRBD1. This CDR3 is 15 amino acids long. V lost 2 bases to trimming and J lost 1 base; unmatched junction nucleotides: 4. Germline values: CDR1 ENHRY, CDR2 SYGVKD.

This clone was observed once. The chain is built from TRBV7-8 and TRBJ2-6, with 10 positions matching TRBD2. V shed 4 bases and J 0 bases; nucleotides not matched to a gene: 3. CDR3 size: 17 residues. Germline CDR1 SGHVS, CDR2 FQNEAQ. CDR3 nucleotides: TGTGCCAGCAGCTCCTGGACTAGCGGCTCTGGGGCCAACGTCCTGACTTTC. It specifies CASSSWTSGSGANVLTF.

The genes are TRBV18 and TRBJ2-5; D gene ambiguous. Trimming removed 4 bases from V and 3 bases from J, with 12 bases in between. Germline lookup yields CDR1 KGHSH and CDR2 LQKENI. The CDR3 is 14 residues long. Here the CDR3 reads CASSLKNVEETQYF. DNA of the CDR3: TGTGCCAGCTCACTCAAGAATGTAGAAGAGACCCAGTACTTC.

The chain couples TRBV30 to TRBJ2-3; TRBD2 agrees at 11 bases. Germline assignment: CDR1 GTSNPN and CDR2 SVGIG (reference sequence). V was clipped by 2 bases and J by 3 bases; unmatched bases: 4. The length of the CDR3 is 15 residues. The CDR3 bases are TGTGCCTGGAGTCGGAGACTAGCGGGAACAGATACGCAGTATTTT. Its protein product is CAWSRRLAGTDTQYF.

This clone occurred a few times. The chain links TRBV9 to TRBJ2-7; D is unclear. The CDR3 consists of 14 residues. The V end was cut by 0 bases, the J end by 1 base, with 8 bases between. Per the germline V gene, CDR1 is SGDLS and CDR2 is YYNGEE. This chain's CDR3 is CASSVGPKSYEQYF. The CDR3 nucleotides read TGTGCCAGCAGCGTAGGGCCGAAATCCTACGAGCAGTACTTC.

This clone was seen a single time. The CDR3 sequence: CASSPTGTGYYEQYF. DNA for the CDR3: TGTGCCAGCAGCCCGACCGGGACAGGGTACTACGAGCAGTACTTC. The J gene is TRBJ2-7, the V gene TRBV7-2; 9 positions match TRBD1. Germline V gene lookup returns CDR1 SGHTA and CDR2 FQGNSA. Losses at the gene ends were 5 bases for V and 3 bases for J; bases not matched to a gene: 8. The CDR3 length is 15 residues. Supplemented by reference TRBV7-2 and TRBJ2-7, the full variable domain reads GAGVSQSPSNKVTEKGKDVELRCDPISGHTALYWYRQSLGQGLEFLIYFQGNSAPDKSGLPSDRFSAERTGGSVSTLTIQRTQQEDSAVYLCASSPTGTGYYEQYFGPGTRLTVT.

The chain links TRBV5-4 to TRBJ2-5, with D unresolved. Germline V gives CDR1 SGHNT, CDR2 YYREEE (reference sequence). Deletions cut 4 bases from V and 5 bases from J, with 12 bases between. This CDR3 is built from 13 residues. The CDR3 reads CASSRDLSETQYF. The CDR3 nucleotides read TGTGCCAGCAGCCGTGACTTATCGGAGACCCAGTACTTC.

The chain carries TRBV6-2 or TRBV6-3 and TRBJ2-1; TRBD2 agrees at 11 bases. J gave up 4 bases and V 6 bases, and 11 bases lay outside the gene matches. The CDR3 sequence is 17 residues long. The germline gives CDR1 MNHEY, CDR2 SVGEGT. CDR3: CASSKRLAGRLYNEQFF. In DNA form, the CDR3 reads TGTGCCAGCAGCAAAAGACTAGCGGGAAGGTTATACAATGAGCAGTTCTTC.